This is a list of T cell receptor beta chains from one sample in a study of T cell repertoires in cytomegalovirus infection. In TCRdb, the reads were re-called with MiXCR into one record per CDR3 protein. The data contain 360,000 or so distinct CDR3 sequences, about 34% of them singletons. These receptors' targets are unknown. The sequencing used cultured PBMCs, collected from culture after CMV antigen stimulation. All receptors come from a human donor in good health (CMV status not recorded). Some clones in this sample may be carry-over from other donors' samples. Both conserved end residues are part of each CDR3. Fields, in order: J gene, D gene, clone size, V gene, CDR3 protein, CDR3 DNA. D genes are given only for firm matches. Not all rows give a size; the values are once, few, many and, for expanded clones, a class.

>TRBJ2-7|NA|NA|TRBV24-1
CATSNLYEQYF
TGTGCCACCAGCAACTTATACGAGCAGTACTTC
>TRBJ1-1|NA|NA|TRBV7-2
CASSLEPASTEAFF
TGTGCCAGCAGCCTCGAGCCGGCGTCCACTGAAGCTTTCTTT
>TRBJ1-2|NA|few|TRBV4-2
CASSQGTGEGYTF
TGTGCCAGCAGCCAAGGGACTGGGGAGGGCTACACCTTC
>TRBJ1-1|NA|many|TRBV7-2
CASSLVPLANTEAFF
TGTGCCAGCAGCTTAGTCCCCCTTGCGAACACTGAAGCTTTCTTT
>TRBJ2-3|NA|few|TRBV6-6
CASSYYGGHTDPQYF
TGTGCCAGCAGTTACTATGGGGGCCACACAGATCCGCAGTATTTT
>TRBJ2-1|TRBD2|NA|TRBV24-1
CATSDPSGRDFNEQFF
TGTGCCACCAGTGACCCTAGCGGGAGAGACTTCAATGAGCAGTTCTTC
>TRBJ1-5|NA|few|TRBV28
CASGLNQPQHF
TGTGCCAGCGGTTTGAATCAGCCCCAGCATTTT
>TRBJ2-1|NA|few|TRBV7-2
CASSFPPDSSYNEQFF
TGTGCCAGCAGCTTCCCCCCGGATAGCTCCTACAATGAGCAGTTCTTC
>TRBJ1-1|NA|NA|TRBV20-1
CSAPRDTEAFF
TGCAGTGCCCCAAGGGATACTGAAGCTTTCTTT
>TRBJ2-2|NA|NA|TRBV19
CASSNEDSATGELFF
TGTGCCAGTAGTAACGAGGACAGTGCTACCGGGGAGCTGTTTTTT
>TRBJ2-5|NA|few|TRBV28
CASTEDGGRETQYF
TGTGCCAGCACCGAGGACGGGGGCCGGGAGACCCAGTACTTC
>TRBJ2-7|TRBD1|NA|TRBV29-1
CSVGQSNEQYF
TGCAGCGTGGGACAGAGCAACGAGCAGTACTTC
>TRBJ2-7|NA|NA|TRBV7-2
CASSSDVNYEQYF
TGTGCCAGCAGCTCGGATGTAAACTACGAGCAGTACTTC
>TRBJ2-2|NA|NA|TRBV7-9
CASSFARTTGELFF
TGTGCCAGCAGCTTCGCACGCACAACCGGGGAGCTGTTTTTT
>TRBJ2-1|NA|few|TRBV7-2
CASSLTLRRGEQFF
TGTGCCAGCAGCTTAACTCTGAGGAGGGGAGAGCAGTTCTTC